Below are 5 T cell receptor beta chains sequenced from a single sample in a study of T-cell reconstitution after alpha-beta-depleted transplantation in children. Construction of the TCRbeta library involved unique molecular identifiers. TCRdb passed the PCR reads through MiXCR, listing each CDR3 protein once. Of hundreds of thousands of distinct CDR3 sequences detected, roughly 14% appear once; the ten largest clones hold 0.79%. The sequenced sample was PBMCs, obtained before TCRalphabeta/CD19-depleted stem cell transplant. These receptor sequences come from a girl aged 2-10 years with congenital amegakaryocytic thrombocytopenia, due to receive a stem cell transplant.

This clonotype was seen ten or more times. The rearrangement joins TRBV12-3 or TRBV12-4 to TRBJ1-3, with no clear D. The CDR3 covers 13 residues. V was pared by 7 bases and J by 2 bases, with 9 bases between. CDR3 sequence reads: CASMKVPGNTIYF. In DNA form, the CDR3 reads TGTGCCAGCATGAAGGTTCCTGGAAACACCATATATTTT.

This clonotype was observed a handful of times. J is TRBJ2-7 and V is TRBV29-1; no clear D gene. Germline V lookup: CDR1 SQVTM, CDR2 ANQGSEA. V was shortened by 0 bases and J by 0 bases, with 12 bases between the two germline ends. CDR3 size: 15 residues. CDR3 sequence (DNA): TGCAGCGTTGAAGATAGGTCCACCAGCTCCTACGAGCAGTACTTC. Amino acids: CSVEDRSTSSYEQYF.

This clonotype was observed many times. The chain carries TRBV20-1 and TRBJ2-3; the D gene is possibly TRBD2 (6 bases). V lost 0 bases to trimming and J lost 0 bases, with 13 bases between them. The CDR3 runs to 16 residues. Germline V gene lookup returns CDR1 DFQATT and CDR2 SNEGSKA (reference sequence). CDR3 bases: TGCAGTGCTAGAGATGCTAGCGCCTATAGCACAGATACGCAGTATTTT. It encodes CSARDASAYSTDTQYF.

This clonotype was seen a few times. The CDR3 DNA sequence: TGTGCCAGCAGCACTAGTTTTCCCTACAATGAGCAGTTCTTC. Residues: CASSTSFPYNEQFF. The chain carries TRBV6-2 or TRBV6-3 and TRBJ2-1; possibly TRBD2 for D (5 bases). Germline lookup yields CDR1 MNHEY and CDR2 SVGEGT. V shed 6 bases and J shed 2 bases, with 11 bases lying between them. The CDR3 is 14 residues long.

The chain links TRBV5-1 to TRBJ2-5; no clear D. V lost 2 bases and J lost 5, with 13 bases in between. The germline gives CDR1 SGHRS, CDR2 YFSETQ. The CDR3 has 14 residues. The CDR3 bases are TGCGCCAGCAGCTTCACGGGTGGAGAGGAGACCCAGTACTTC. This encodes CASSFTGGEETQYF.